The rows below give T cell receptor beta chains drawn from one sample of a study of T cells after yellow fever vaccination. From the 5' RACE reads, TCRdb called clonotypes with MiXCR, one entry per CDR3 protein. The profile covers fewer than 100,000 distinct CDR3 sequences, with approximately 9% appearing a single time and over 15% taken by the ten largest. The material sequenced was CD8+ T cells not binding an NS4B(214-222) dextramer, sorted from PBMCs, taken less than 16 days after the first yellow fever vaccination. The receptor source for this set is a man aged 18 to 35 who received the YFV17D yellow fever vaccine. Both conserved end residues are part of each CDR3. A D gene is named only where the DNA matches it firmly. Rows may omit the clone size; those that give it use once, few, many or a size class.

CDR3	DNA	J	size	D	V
CASSPAGGELFF	TGTGCCAGCAGCCCGGCAGGCGGGGAGCTGTTTTTT	TRBJ2-2	few	NA	TRBV5-4
CASRETGMMGTEAFF	TGTGCCAGCAGGGAGACAGGGATGATGGGCACTGAAGCTTTCTTT	TRBJ1-1	NA	TRBD1	TRBV12-3/TRBV12-4
CASSSAPGVNDTQYF	TGTGCCAGCAGTTCCGCCCCAGGGGTCAACGATACGCAGTATTTT	TRBJ2-3	few	NA	TRBV12-3/TRBV12-4
CASSRGSSAEAFF	TGTGCCAGCAGTCGAGGATCTTCCGCTGAAGCTTTCTTT	TRBJ1-1	few	NA	TRBV12-3/TRBV12-4
CASSYVAANTGELFF	TGTGCCAGCAGTTACGTGGCGGCGAACACCGGGGAGCTGTTTTTT	TRBJ2-2	few	NA	TRBV6-2/TRBV6-3
CASSEGGPPQYF	TGTGCCAGCAGCGAGGGGGGACCTCCGCAGTATTTT	TRBJ2-3	few	NA	TRBV12-3/TRBV12-4
CASSLGDEKLFF	TGTGCCAGCAGCCTTGGGGATGAAAAACTGTTTTTT	TRBJ1-4	few	NA	TRBV13
CASSFGLVNTEAFF	TGTGCCAGCAGTTTCGGGTTAGTGAACACTGAAGCTTTCTTT	TRBJ1-1	NA	NA	TRBV12-3/TRBV12-4
CASSFKAGNRASGEKLFF	TGTGCCAGCAGCTTTAAGGCTGGTAACAGGGCGTCGGGTGAAAAACTGTTTTTT	TRBJ1-4	few	NA	TRBV11-2
CASSSWEFEETQYF	TGTGCCAGCAGCTCCTGGGAATTTGAGGAGACCCAGTACTTC	TRBJ2-5	NA	NA	TRBV11-2
CASSYIQGFEQYF	TGTGCCAGCAGTTACATACAGGGCTTCGAGCAGTACTTC	TRBJ2-7	NA	NA	TRBV6-5
CAFSRSYKTGQGWETQYF	TGTGCCTTCAGTCGATCTTACAAAACGGGACAGGGCTGGGAGACCCAGTACTTC	TRBJ2-5	NA	TRBD1	TRBV12-3/TRBV12-4
CASSPGLGGVDTQYF	TGTGCCAGCAGTCCCGGACTAGGTGGTGTGGATACGCAGTATTTT	TRBJ2-3	many	TRBD2	TRBV6-1
CASSQVQVLRDEQYF	TGCGCCAGCAGCCAAGTTCAGGTTCTGAGGGACGAGCAGTACTTC	TRBJ2-7	few	NA	TRBV4-1
CASSLSYNEQFF	TGTGCCAGCAGCCTCTCCTACAATGAGCAGTTCTTC	TRBJ2-1	many	NA	TRBV4-2
CASSYGTLGSNQPQHF	TGTGCCAGCAGTTACGGGACATTGGGGAGCAATCAGCCCCAGCATTTT	TRBJ1-5	few	NA	TRBV6-5
CASSPGRVTSTGELFF	TGTGCCAGCAGCCCCGGGAGGGTAACCTCCACCGGGGAGCTGTTTTTT	TRBJ2-2	NA	TRBD2	TRBV25-1
CSARVSGQGEQFF	TGCAGTGCTAGAGTCTCCGGGCAGGGGGAGCAGTTCTTC	TRBJ2-1	many	NA	TRBV20-1
CASSPNGSPDTQYF	TGCGCCAGCAGCCCAAATGGCTCTCCAGATACGCAGTATTTT	TRBJ2-3	few	NA	TRBV4-1
CASSRMGQIAFF	TGTGCCAGCAGTCGCATGGGGCAGATAGCTTTCTTT	TRBJ1-1	few	NA	TRBV6-1
CALNTGTLYEQYF	TGTGCCTTAAATACCGGGACTCTCTACGAGCAGTACTTC	TRBJ2-7	NA	NA	TRBV30
CASSGLNSNQPQHF	TGTGCCAGCAGCGGCCTAAATAGCAATCAGCCCCAGCATTTT	TRBJ1-5	NA	NA	TRBV9
CASSSLLPGAEAFF	TGTGCCAGCAGCTCCCTCTTGCCTGGGGCTGAAGCTTTCTTT	TRBJ1-1	few	NA	TRBV7-2
CASSYKGPNRDTQYF	TGTGCCAGCAGTTACAAGGGACCGAATAGAGATACGCAGTATTTT	TRBJ2-3	few	NA	TRBV6-5
CSVRGGHLQSPEGNTIYF	TGCAGCGTCAGAGGGGGACATCTCCAATCCCCAGAGGGAAACACCATATATTTT	TRBJ1-3	NA	NA	TRBV29-1
CASSQAVRGGNTIYF	TGCGCCAGCAGCCAAGCCGTCAGGGGTGGAAACACCATATATTTT	TRBJ1-3	NA	NA	TRBV4-1
CASSYVHSEQFF	TGTGCCAGCAGCTACGTACACAGTGAGCAGTTCTTC	TRBJ2-1	few	NA	TRBV5-6
CASSQARLAKNIQYF	TGTGCCAGCAGCCAAGCAAGGTTAGCCAAAAACATTCAGTACTTC	TRBJ2-4	many	NA	TRBV3-1
CASSESGSLLPSSTDTQYF	TGTGCCAGCAGTGAATCTGGTAGCCTTCTACCTTCAAGCACAGATACGCAGTATTTT	TRBJ2-3	many	NA	TRBV2
CASSSPGTRPAFF	TGTGCCAGCAGCTCACCGGGAACCCGGCCAGCTTTCTTT	TRBJ1-1	NA	NA	TRBV5-6
CASSKDRGHEKLFF	TGTGCCAGCAGTAAGGACAGGGGCCATGAAAAACTGTTTTTT	TRBJ1-4	NA	TRBD1	TRBV5-5
CSARVPGRGRNEQFF	TGCAGTGCTAGAGTCCCGGGACGCGGGCGGAATGAGCAGTTCTTC	TRBJ2-1	NA	NA	TRBV20-1
CASSVAGTIYGYTF	TGTGCCAGCAGCGTTGCCGGAACAATCTATGGCTACACCTTC	TRBJ1-2	NA	NA	TRBV9
CASNPPGILGYTF	TGTGCCAGCAACCCGCCAGGGATTCTTGGCTACACCTTC	TRBJ1-2	NA	NA	TRBV6-2/TRBV6-3
CASSHTGSNTEAFF	TGCGCCAGCAGCCACACAGGGTCGAACACTGAAGCTTTCTTT	TRBJ1-1	few	NA	TRBV5-1
CASSQGVRPNYGYTF	TGCGCCAGCAGCCAAGGAGTGAGGCCCAACTATGGCTACACCTTC	TRBJ1-2	NA	NA	TRBV4-1
CASSQRLEALTDTQYF	TGTGCCAGCAGCCAAAGACTAGAGGCGCTCACAGATACGCAGTATTTT	TRBJ2-3	few	NA	TRBV7-8
CASTKGQGVSPLHF	TGTGCCAGCACCAAGGGACAGGGTGTTTCACCCCTCCACTTT	TRBJ1-6	NA	TRBD1	TRBV12-3/TRBV12-4
CASSLSHLPGELFF	TGCGCCAGCAGCTTATCACATCTACCCGGGGAGCTGTTTTTT	TRBJ2-2	many	NA	TRBV5-1
CASSGDGAFF	TGTGCCAGCAGTGGAGATGGAGCTTTCTTT	TRBJ1-1	few	NA	TRBV12-3/TRBV12-4
CSAADRAYGYTF	TGCAGTGCAGCTGACAGGGCCTATGGCTACACCTTC	TRBJ1-2	many	TRBD1	TRBV20-1
CASSQDGLAGNVETQYF	TGCGCCAGCAGCCAAGATGGCCTAGCGGGGAATGTAGAGACCCAGTACTTC	TRBJ2-5	few	TRBD2	TRBV4-3
CSAPREGLDYGYTF	TGCAGTGCTCCTAGAGAGGGCCTGGACTATGGCTACACCTTC	TRBJ1-2	many	NA	TRBV20-1
CASGTGGFYGYTF	TGTGCCAGCGGGACAGGGGGCTTCTATGGCTACACCTTC	TRBJ1-2	many	TRBD1	TRBV6-5
CASSLSRQDRVTF	TGTGCCAGCAGCTTATCCCGACAGGATCGGGTCACCTTC	TRBJ1-2	few	NA	TRBV7-3
CASSLASGPSTSYEQYF	TGTGCCAGCAGTTTGGCCAGCGGGCCTTCTACTAGCTACGAGCAGTACTTC	TRBJ2-7	few	NA	TRBV12-3/TRBV12-4
CSVALLDQETQYF	TGCAGTGTCGCTCTTTTGGACCAGGAGACCCAGTACTTC	TRBJ2-5	NA	NA	TRBV20-1
CSAPSGLRTWETQYF	TGCAGTGCCCCCTCGGGGTTGCGGACCTGGGAGACCCAGTACTTC	TRBJ2-5	few	NA	TRBV20-1
CASSQWADHNSPLHF	TGCGCCAGCAGCCAATGGGCGGATCATAATTCACCCCTCCACTTT	TRBJ1-6	NA	NA	TRBV4-3
CASSPDGGGRNIQYF	TGTGCCAGCTCACCGGACGGCGGCGGGAGAAACATTCAGTACTTC	TRBJ2-4	NA	TRBD2	TRBV18
CASSTTGTGLGEQFF	TGCGCCAGCAGCACGACCGGGACAGGGTTGGGTGAGCAGTTCTTC	TRBJ2-1	NA	TRBD1	TRBV5-1
CASGDGNTDTQYF	TGTGCCAGCGGCGACGGAAACACAGATACGCAGTATTTT	TRBJ2-3	NA	NA	TRBV7-9
CASSHQGTNYGYTF	TGCGCCAGCAGCCATCAGGGAACCAACTATGGCTACACCTTC	TRBJ1-2	many	NA	TRBV4-3
CASEGVGANVLTF	TGTGCCAGCGAGGGTGTTGGGGCCAACGTCCTGACTTTC	TRBJ2-6	few	NA	TRBV25-1
CASSLSYLISRAQDSPLHF	TGTGCCAGCAGTTTATCCTACCTTATTAGCAGGGCTCAAGATTCACCCCTCCACTTT	TRBJ1-6	NA	NA	TRBV27